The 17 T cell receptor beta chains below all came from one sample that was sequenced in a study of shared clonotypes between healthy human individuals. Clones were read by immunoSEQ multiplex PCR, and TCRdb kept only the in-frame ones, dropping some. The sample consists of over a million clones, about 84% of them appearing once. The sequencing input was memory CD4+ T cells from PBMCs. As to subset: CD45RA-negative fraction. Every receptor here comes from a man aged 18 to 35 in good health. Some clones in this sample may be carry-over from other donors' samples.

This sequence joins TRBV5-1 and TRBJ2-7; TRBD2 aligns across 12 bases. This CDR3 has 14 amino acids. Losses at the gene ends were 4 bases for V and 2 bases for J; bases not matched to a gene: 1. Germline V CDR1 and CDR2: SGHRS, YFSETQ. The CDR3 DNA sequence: TGCGCCAGCAGCGGACTAGCGGGAACCTACGAGCAGTACTTC. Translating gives CASSGLAGTYEQYF.

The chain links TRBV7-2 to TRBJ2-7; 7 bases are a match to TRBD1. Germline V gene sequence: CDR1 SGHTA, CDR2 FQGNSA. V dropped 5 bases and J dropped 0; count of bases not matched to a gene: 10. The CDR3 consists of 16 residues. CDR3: CASSLNPTGSSYEQYF. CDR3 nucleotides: TGTGCCAGCAGCCTCAACCCGACAGGGTCCTCCTACGAGCAGTACTTC. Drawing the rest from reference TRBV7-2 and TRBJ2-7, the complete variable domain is GAGVSQSPSNKVTEKGKDVELRCDPISGHTALYWYRQSLGQGLEFLIYFQGNSAPDKSGLPSDRFSAERTGGSVSTLTIQRTQQEDSAVYLCASSLNPTGSSYEQYFGPGTRLTVT.

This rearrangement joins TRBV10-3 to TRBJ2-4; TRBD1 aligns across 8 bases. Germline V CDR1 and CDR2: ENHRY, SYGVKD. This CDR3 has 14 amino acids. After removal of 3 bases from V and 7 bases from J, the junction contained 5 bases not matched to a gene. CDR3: CAISDATGANIQYF. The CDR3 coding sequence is TGTGCCATCAGTGACGCGACAGGGGCGAACATTCAGTACTTC.

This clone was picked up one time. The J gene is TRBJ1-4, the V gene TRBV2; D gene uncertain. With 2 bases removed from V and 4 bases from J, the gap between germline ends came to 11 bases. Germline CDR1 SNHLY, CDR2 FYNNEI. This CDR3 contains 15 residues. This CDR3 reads CASSETRSHNEKLFF. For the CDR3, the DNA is TGTGCCAGCAGTGAAACCCGCAGCCATAATGAAAAACTGTTTTTT.

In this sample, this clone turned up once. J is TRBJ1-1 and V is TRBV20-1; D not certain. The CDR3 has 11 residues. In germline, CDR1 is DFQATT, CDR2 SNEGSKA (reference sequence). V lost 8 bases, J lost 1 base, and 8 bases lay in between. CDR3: CSRRTNTEAFF. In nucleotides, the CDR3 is TGCAGTAGACGGACGAACACTGAAGCTTTCTTT.

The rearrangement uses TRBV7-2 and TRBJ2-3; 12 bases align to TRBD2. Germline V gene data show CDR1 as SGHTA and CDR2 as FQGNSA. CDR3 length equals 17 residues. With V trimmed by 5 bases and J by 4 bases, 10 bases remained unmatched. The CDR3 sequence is CASSPSPSGRGADTQYF. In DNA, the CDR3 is TGTGCCAGCAGCCCATCCCCTAGCGGGAGGGGGGCAGATACGCAGTATTTT.

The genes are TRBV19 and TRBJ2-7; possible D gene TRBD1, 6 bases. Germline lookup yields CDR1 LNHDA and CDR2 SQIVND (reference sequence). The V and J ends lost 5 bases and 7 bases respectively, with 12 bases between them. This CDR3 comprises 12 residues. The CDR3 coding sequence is TGTGCCAGTAGTCCACAGGGAATAGAGCAGTACTTC. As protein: CASSPQGIEQYF.

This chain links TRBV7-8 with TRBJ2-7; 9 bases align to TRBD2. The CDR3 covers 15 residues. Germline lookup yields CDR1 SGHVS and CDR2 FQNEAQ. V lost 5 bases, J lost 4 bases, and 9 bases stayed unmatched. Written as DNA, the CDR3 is TGTGCCAGCAGCCAGGGAATAGCGGGAGATTACGAGCAGTACTTC. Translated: CASSQGIAGDYEQYF.

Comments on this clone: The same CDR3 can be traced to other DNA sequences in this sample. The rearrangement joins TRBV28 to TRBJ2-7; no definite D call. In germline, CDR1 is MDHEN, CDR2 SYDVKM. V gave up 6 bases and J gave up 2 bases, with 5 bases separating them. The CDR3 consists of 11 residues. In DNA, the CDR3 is TGTGCCAGCAGCACCCCCTACGAGCAGTACTTC. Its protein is CASSTPYEQYF.

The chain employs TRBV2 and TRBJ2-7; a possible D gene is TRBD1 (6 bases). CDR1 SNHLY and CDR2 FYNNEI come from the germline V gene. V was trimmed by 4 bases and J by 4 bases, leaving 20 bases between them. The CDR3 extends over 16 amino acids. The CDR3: CASSGSGAPRPYEQYF. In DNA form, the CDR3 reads TGTGCCAGCAGTGGATCAGGGGCCCCTCGACCTTACGAGCAGTACTTC.

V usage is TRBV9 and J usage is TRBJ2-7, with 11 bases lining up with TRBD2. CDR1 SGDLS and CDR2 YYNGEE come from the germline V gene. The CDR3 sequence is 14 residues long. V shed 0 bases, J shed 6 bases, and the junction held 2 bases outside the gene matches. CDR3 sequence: CASSVALAGGEQYF. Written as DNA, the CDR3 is TGTGCCAGCAGCGTAGCGCTAGCGGGAGGCGAGCAGTACTTC.

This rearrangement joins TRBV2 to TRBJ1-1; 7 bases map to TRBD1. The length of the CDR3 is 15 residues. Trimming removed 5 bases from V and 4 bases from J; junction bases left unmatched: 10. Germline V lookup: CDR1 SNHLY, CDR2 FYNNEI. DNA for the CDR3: TGTGCCAGCAGTAAAGACAGGGTGGAGGCCACTGAAGCTTTCTTT. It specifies CASSKDRVEATEAFF.

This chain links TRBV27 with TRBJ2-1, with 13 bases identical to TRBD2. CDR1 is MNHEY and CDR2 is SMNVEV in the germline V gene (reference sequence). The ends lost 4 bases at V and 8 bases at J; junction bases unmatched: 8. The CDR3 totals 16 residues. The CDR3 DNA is TGTGCCAGCAGTTCCCTACTAGCGGGAGGGTTATATGAGCAGTTCTTC. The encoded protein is CASSSLLAGGLYEQFF.

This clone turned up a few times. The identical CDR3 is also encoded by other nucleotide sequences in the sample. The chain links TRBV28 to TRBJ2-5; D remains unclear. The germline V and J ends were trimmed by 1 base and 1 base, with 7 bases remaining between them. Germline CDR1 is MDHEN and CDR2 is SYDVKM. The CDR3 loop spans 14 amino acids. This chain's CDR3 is CASSLLGPQETQYF. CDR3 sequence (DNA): TGTGCCAGCAGTTTATTGGGTCCCCAAGAGACCCAGTACTTC.

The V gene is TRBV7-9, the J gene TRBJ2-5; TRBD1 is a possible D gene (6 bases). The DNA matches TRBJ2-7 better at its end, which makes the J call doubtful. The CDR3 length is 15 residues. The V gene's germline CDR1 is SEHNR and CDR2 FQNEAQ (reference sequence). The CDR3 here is CASSLGGQGPYEQYF. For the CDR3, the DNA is TGTGCCAGCAGCTTAGGGGGGCAGGGGCCCTACGAGCAGTACTTC.

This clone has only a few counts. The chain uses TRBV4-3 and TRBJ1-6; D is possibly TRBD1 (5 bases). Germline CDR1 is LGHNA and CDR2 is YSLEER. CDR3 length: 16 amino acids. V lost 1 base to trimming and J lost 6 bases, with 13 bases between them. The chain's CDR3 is CASSQAPRGVNSPLHF. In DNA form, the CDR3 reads TGCGCCAGCAGCCAAGCTCCGCGGGGGGTTAATTCACCCCTCCACTTT.

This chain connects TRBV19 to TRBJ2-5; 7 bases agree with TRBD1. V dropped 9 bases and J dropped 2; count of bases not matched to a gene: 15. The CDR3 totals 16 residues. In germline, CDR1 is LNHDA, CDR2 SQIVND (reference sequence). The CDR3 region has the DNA TGTGCCAGCAACACCCCGGGCTTGGACAGGCAAGAGACCCAGTACTTC. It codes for CASNTPGLDRQETQYF.